This note documents a single T cell receptor (beta chain) sequence. Its antigen is currently unknown. The method was immunoSEQ multiplex PCR; TCRdb's version includes in-frame clones alone and lacks a portion of them. The data contain some 69,000 clones, approximately 90% of them singletons. The data originate from a study of OX40 agonist ivuxolimab in advanced cancers. Findings and caveats of the study: Partial responders treated at 0.1-3.0 mg/kg exhibited clonal expansion among the lowest measured.

Trimming removed 5 bases at V and 0 bases at J, with 11 bases between. This CDR3 contains 15 residues. Germline CDR1 and CDR2: SGHAT and FQDESV (reference sequence). This chain uses TRBV11-1 with TRBJ2-1; D may be TRBD2 (6 bases). This sequence originates from an adult with an advanced solid tumor such as melanoma, head and neck, liver or kidney cancer. The sample consisted of CD4+ or CD8+ T cells sorted from blood, taken in a trial of the OX40 agonist ivuxolimab. The CDR3 DNA sequence: TGTGCCAGCAGCCCTAGCGTGAGCTCCTACAATGAGCAGTTCTTC. Its protein product is CASSPSVSSYNEQFF.